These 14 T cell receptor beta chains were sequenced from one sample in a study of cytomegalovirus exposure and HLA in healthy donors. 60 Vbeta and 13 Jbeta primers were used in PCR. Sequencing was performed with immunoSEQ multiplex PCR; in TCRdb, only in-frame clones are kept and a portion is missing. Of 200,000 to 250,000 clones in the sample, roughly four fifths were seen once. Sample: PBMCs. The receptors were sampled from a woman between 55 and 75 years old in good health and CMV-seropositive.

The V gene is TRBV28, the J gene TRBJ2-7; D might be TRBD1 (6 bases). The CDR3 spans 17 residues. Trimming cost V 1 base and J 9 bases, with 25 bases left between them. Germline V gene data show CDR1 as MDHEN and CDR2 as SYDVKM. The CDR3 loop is CASSLFVFGTQPSPQYF. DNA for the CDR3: TGTGCCAGCAGTTTATTTGTGTTCGGGACACAACCCTCTCCGCAGTACTTC. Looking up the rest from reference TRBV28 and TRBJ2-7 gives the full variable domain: DVKVTQSSRYLVKRTGEKVFLECVQDMDHENMFWYRQDPGLGLRLIYFSYDVKMKEKGDIPEGYSVSREKKERFSLILESASTNQTSMYLCASSLFVFGTQPSPQYFGPGTRLTVT.

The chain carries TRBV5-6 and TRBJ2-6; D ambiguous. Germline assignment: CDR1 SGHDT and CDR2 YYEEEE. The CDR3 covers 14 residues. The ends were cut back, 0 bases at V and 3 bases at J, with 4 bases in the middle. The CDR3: CASSLADGANVLTF. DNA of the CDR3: TGTGCCAGCAGCTTGGCAGATGGGGCCAACGTCCTGACTTTC.

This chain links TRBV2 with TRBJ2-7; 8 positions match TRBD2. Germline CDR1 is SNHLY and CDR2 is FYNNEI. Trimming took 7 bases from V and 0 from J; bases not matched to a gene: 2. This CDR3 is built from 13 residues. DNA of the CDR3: TGTGCCAGCACCGGGGGGGCCTCCTACGAGCAGTACTTC. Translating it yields CASTGGASYEQYF.

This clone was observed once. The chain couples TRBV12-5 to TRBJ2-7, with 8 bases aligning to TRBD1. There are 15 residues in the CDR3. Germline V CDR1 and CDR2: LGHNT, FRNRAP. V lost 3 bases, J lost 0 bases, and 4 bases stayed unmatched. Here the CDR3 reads CASGFRTGLSYEQYF. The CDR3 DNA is TGTGCTAGTGGTTTCAGGACAGGGCTCTCCTACGAGCAGTACTTC.

CDR3 sequence reads: CASSHTMGQGSLGEQFF. The CDR3 DNA is TGTGCCAGCTCCCATACCATGGGACAGGGGAGTTTAGGTGAGCAGTTCTTC. This rearrangement joins TRBV18 to TRBJ2-1, with TRBD1 matching over 10 bases. The CDR3 spans 17 residues. The V and J ends lost 6 bases and 9 bases, in that order; junction bases with no gene match: 17. Germline CDR1 KGHSH, CDR2 LQKENI.

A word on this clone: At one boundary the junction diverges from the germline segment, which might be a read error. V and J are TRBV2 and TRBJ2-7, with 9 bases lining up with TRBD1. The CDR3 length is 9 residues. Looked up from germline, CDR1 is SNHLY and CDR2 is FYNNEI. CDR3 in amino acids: CAGDRGTTF. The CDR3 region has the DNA TGTGCCGGCGACAGGGGGACTACTTTC. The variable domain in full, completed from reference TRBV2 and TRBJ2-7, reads EPEVTQTPSHQVTQMGQEVILRCVPISNHLYFYWYRQILGQKVEFLVSFYNNEISEKSEIFDDQFSVERPDGSNFTLKIRSTKLEDSAMYFCAGDRGTTFGPGTRLTVT.

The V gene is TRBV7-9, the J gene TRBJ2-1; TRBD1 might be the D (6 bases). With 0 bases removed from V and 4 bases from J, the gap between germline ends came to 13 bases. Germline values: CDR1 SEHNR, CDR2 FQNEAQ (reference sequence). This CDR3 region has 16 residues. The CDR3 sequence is CASSLAGAGVYNEQFF. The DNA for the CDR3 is TGTGCCAGCAGCTTAGCAGGGGCAGGGGTGTACAATGAGCAGTTCTTC.

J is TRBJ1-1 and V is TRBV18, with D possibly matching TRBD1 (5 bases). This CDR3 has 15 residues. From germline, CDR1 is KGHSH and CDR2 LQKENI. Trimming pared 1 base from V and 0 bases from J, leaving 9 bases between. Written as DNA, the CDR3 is TGTGCCAGCTCACCACAAGCAGGGATGAACACTGAAGCTTTCTTT. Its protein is CASSPQAGMNTEAFF. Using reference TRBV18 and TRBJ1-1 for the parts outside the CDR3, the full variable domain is NAGVMQNPRHLVRRRGQEARLRCSPMKGHSHVYWYRQLPEEGLKFMVYLQKENIIDESGMPKERFSAEFPKEGPSILRIQQVVRGDSAAYFCASSPQAGMNTEAFFGQGTRLTVV.

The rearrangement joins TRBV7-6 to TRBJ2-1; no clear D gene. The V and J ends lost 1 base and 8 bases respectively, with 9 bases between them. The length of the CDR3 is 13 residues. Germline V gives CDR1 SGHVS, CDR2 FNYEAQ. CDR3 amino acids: CASSLDARDEQFF. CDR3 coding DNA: TGTGCCAGCAGCTTAGATGCCCGGGATGAGCAGTTCTTC.

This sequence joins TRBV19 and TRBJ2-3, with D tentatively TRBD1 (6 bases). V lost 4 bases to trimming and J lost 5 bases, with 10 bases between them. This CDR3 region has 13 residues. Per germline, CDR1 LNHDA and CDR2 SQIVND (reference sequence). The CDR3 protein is CASSTRGIDTQYF. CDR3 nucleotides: TGTGCCAGTAGTACCAGGGGCATAGATACGCAGTATTTT.

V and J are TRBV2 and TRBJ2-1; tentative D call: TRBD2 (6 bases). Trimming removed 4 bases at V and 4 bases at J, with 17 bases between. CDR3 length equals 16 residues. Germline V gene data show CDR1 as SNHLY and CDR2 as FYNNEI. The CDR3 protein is CASSVHSGTSYNEQFF. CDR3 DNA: TGTGCCAGCAGTGTGCACTCCGGGACTTCGTACAATGAGCAGTTCTTC.

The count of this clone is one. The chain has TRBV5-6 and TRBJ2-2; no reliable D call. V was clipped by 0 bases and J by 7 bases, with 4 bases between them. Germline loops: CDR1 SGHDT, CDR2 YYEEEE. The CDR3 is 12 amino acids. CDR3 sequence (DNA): TGTGCCAGCAGCTTGGCCTACGGGGAGCTGTTTTTT. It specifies CASSLAYGELFF.

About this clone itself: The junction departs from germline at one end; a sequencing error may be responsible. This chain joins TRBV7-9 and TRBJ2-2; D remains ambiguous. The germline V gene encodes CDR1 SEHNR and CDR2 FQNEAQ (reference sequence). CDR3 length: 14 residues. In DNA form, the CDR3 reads TGTTCCAGCAGCTTACACCGGTCGACCGGGGAGCTGTTTTTT. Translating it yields CSSSLHRSTGELFF.

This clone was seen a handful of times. This CDR3 reads CASSGRRGQDSGNTIYF. CDR3 bases: TGTGCCAGCAGCGGACGTCGGGGACAGGACTCTGGAAACACCATATATTTT. The rearrangement links TRBV9 to TRBJ1-3; 8 bases map to TRBD1. In germline, CDR1 is SGDLS, CDR2 YYNGEE. The CDR3 covers 17 residues. Losses at the gene ends were 3 bases for V and 0 bases for J; bases not matched to a gene: 8.